The 30 T cell receptor beta chains reported below all come from one sample, sequenced in a study of shared clonotypes between healthy human individuals. TCRdb's copy holds only in-frame clones and misses some; the assay was immunoSEQ multiplex PCR. The sample contains under 600,000 clones, just over 75% of which appear only once. The sequencing sample was made of PBMCs. These receptors were collected from a woman aged 40 to 50 in good health. Some clones in this sample may be carry-over from other donors' samples.

The V call is TRBV2, the J call TRBJ1-6; D call uncertain. V lost 7 bases to trimming and J lost 0 bases, with 10 bases between them. This CDR3 is built from 15 residues. From germline, CDR1 is SNHLY and CDR2 FYNNEI. CDR3 amino acids: CASTRRPSYNSPLHF. DNA for the CDR3: TGTGCCAGCACTCGGAGACCCTCCTATAATTCACCCCTCCACTTT.

The V gene is TRBV18, the J gene TRBJ2-6; D is unclear. The CDR3 is 13 residues long. CDR1 is KGHSH and CDR2 is LQKENI in the germline V gene. The ends were cut back, 6 bases at V and 12 bases at J, with 15 bases in the middle. DNA of the CDR3: TGTGCCAGCTCGCCGGATACGAGTAGCGTCCTGACTTTC. It encodes CASSPDTSSVLTF.

This chain uses TRBV5-1 with TRBJ2-3; D remains unclear. The germline V gene encodes CDR1 SGHRS and CDR2 YFSETQ. CDR3 length equals 15 residues. The germline V and J ends were trimmed by 0 bases and 0 bases, with 8 bases remaining between them. CDR3 in DNA: TGCGCCAGCAGCTTGGATGCGGACAGCACAGATACGCAGTATTTT. It yields the protein CASSLDADSTDTQYF.

The chain is built from TRBV18 and TRBJ2-7; D might be TRBD1 (5 bases). The V gene lost 3 bases and the J gene lost 1 base, with 10 bases spanning the gap. This CDR3 is built from 14 residues. From germline, CDR1 is KGHSH and CDR2 LQKENI. DNA of the CDR3: TGTGCCAGCTCACCCTCAAGGGGATCCTACGAGCAGTACTTC. Amino acid sequence: CASSPSRGSYEQYF.

V gene TRBV11-2 combines with J gene TRBJ2-5; D not certain. V lost 5 bases to trimming and J lost 4 bases, with 5 bases between them. CDR3 size: 11 residues. CDR1 and CDR2 from the germline V gene are SGHAT and FQNNGV. CDR3 DNA sequence: TGTGCCAGCAGCCCCGTAGAGACCCAGTACTTC. It is translated as CASSPVETQYF. Full variable domain (missing parts from reference TRBV11-2 and TRBJ2-5): EAGVAQSPRYKIIEKRQSVAFWCNPISGHATLYWYQQILGQGPKLLIQFQNNGVVDDSQLPKDRFSAERLKGVDSTLKIQPAKLEDSAVYLCASSPVETQYFGPGTRLLVL.

This chain joins TRBV21-1 and TRBJ2-7; the table's TRBD2 call for D was not verified on the DNA. TRBV21-1 counts as a pseudogene. This CDR3 is built from 14 residues. CDR3 DNA sequence: TGTGCCAGCAGCGGTTGGCGGGAGTTCTACGAGCAGTACTTC. This gives the protein CASSGWREFYEQYF.

J is TRBJ2-4 and V is TRBV7-8; no clear D gene. Germline V gene lookup returns CDR1 SGHVS and CDR2 FQNEAQ. V was shortened by 1 base and J by 13 bases, with 11 bases between the two germline ends. This CDR3 comprises 12 residues. CDR3 nucleotide sequence: TGTGCCAGCAGCTTAGAAGACCATTCCCAGTACTTC. Protein sequence: CASSLEDHSQYF.

J is TRBJ2-1 and V is TRBV9, with 9 nucleotides matching TRBD1. The junction had 5 bases not matched to a gene; V was cut back by 3 bases and J by 4 bases. CDR3 length: 15 amino acids. Looked up from germline, CDR1 is SGDLS and CDR2 is YYNGEE. The CDR3 reads CASSATGTGYNEQFF. CDR3 DNA sequence: TGTGCCAGCAGCGCAACCGGGACAGGGTACAATGAGCAGTTCTTC.

The chain carries TRBV28 and TRBJ2-7, with a possible D match to TRBD1 (7 bases). The CDR3 is 15 amino acids. CDR1 is MDHEN and CDR2 is SYDVKM in the germline V gene. V gave up 6 bases and J gave up 4 bases, with 19 bases separating them. The CDR3 reads CASSLRAGQLYEQYF. In DNA, the CDR3 is TGTGCCAGCAGCCTTCGGGCGGGACAGCTATACGAGCAGTACTTC.

The chain carries TRBV20-1 and TRBJ2-7; D remains unclear. From germline, CDR1 is DFQATT and CDR2 SNEGSKA (reference sequence). This CDR3 has 11 residues. V lost 4 bases to trimming and J lost 7 bases, with 11 bases between them. The CDR3 here is CSANLLREQYF. The CDR3 DNA reads TGCAGTGCTAATCTACTGCGGGAGCAGTACTTC.

As for this clone: The junction departs from germline at one end; a sequencing error may be responsible. The chain uses TRBV4-1 and TRBJ2-5; 9 bases match TRBD1. The germline gives CDR1 MGHRA, CDR2 YSYEKL. The CDR3 covers 14 residues. The CDR3 loop reads CASSQGDRDETQYF. In DNA, the CDR3 is TGTGCCAGCAGCCAAGGGGACAGGGATGAGACCCAGTACTTC.

The chain recombines TRBV5-1 with TRBJ2-3; the D is unclear. CDR3 size: 15 residues. V gave up 0 bases and J gave up 0 bases, with 8 bases separating them. Germline CDR1 is SGHRS and CDR2 is YFSETQ. The CDR3 protein is CASSLGTKSTDTQYF. In nucleotides, the CDR3 is TGCGCCAGCAGCTTGGGGACGAAGAGCACAGATACGCAGTATTTT.

This clone has a count of ten or more. This CDR3 is also generated by other DNA sequences in the sample. This chain joins TRBV5-4 and TRBJ1-1; D is possibly TRBD1 (6 bases). Germline V gene lookup returns CDR1 SGHNT and CDR2 YYREEE (reference sequence). Trimming cost V 4 bases and J 1 base, with 8 bases left between them. This CDR3 is built from 13 residues. This chain's CDR3 is CASSRGGNTEAFF. CDR3 nucleotides: TGTGCCAGCAGCAGGGGGGGGAACACTGAAGCTTTCTTT.

This CDR3 is CASSHGQTDYEQYF. As DNA, the CDR3 is TGTGCCAGCAGCCACGGACAGACCGACTACGAGCAGTACTTC. The V gene is TRBV6-1, the J gene TRBJ2-7; tentative D call: TRBD1 (6 bases). CDR3 length equals 14 residues. The germline V gene encodes CDR1 MNHNS and CDR2 SASEGT. V was trimmed by 6 bases and J by 3 bases, leaving 15 bases between them.

V and J are TRBV18 and TRBJ2-3, with D tentatively TRBD1 (6 bases). This CDR3 spans 15 amino acids. Between the trimmed V and J ends, which lost 3 bases and 3 bases, there was a span of 13 bases. The germline CDR1 and CDR2 sequences are KGHSH and LQKENI. As DNA, the CDR3 is TGTGCCAGCTCACCGAAGGGAAGGGGGACAGATACGCAGTATTTT. Protein: CASSPKGRGTDTQYF.

The rearrangement uses TRBV5-4 and TRBJ1-2; the D gene is possibly TRBD1 (5 bases). V dropped 2 bases and J dropped 2 bases, with 7 bases sitting between them. The CDR3 extends over 13 amino acids. Germline V gene data show CDR1 as SGHNT and CDR2 as YYREEE (reference sequence). In DNA, the CDR3 is TGTGCCAGCAGCTTCCAGGGAAACTATGGCTACACCTTC. Protein: CASSFQGNYGYTF.

V gene TRBV9 combines with J gene TRBJ2-1; 7 nucleotides agree with TRBD2. The germline gives CDR1 SGDLS, CDR2 YYNGEE. V lost 4 bases, J lost 7 bases, and 14 bases stayed unmatched. The CDR3 runs 16 residues. CDR3 residues: CASSPSGGRLLNEQFF. The CDR3 DNA sequence: TGTGCCAGCAGCCCATCAGGCGGGAGACTACTTAATGAGCAGTTCTTC. Together with reference TRBV9 and TRBJ2-1, the CDR3 gives the full variable domain: DSGVTQTPKHLITATGQRVTLRCSPRSGDLSVYWYQQSLDQGLQFLIQYYNGEERAKGNILERFSAQQFPDLHSELNLSSLELGDSALYFCASSPSGGRLLNEQFFGPGTRLTVL.

The V and J genes are TRBV4-3 and TRBJ2-7; D unresolved. The CDR3 loop spans 16 amino acids. Germline lookup yields CDR1 LGHNA and CDR2 YSLEER. With 1 base removed from V and 4 bases from J, the gap between germline ends came to 17 bases. The CDR3 bases are TGCGCCAGCAGCCAAGGGGCCATGGGGATGGGGTACGAGCAGTACTTC. Translation: CASSQGAMGMGYEQYF.

This sequence joins TRBV4-3 and TRBJ1-2; D is possibly TRBD1 (5 bases). CDR1 is LGHNA and CDR2 is YSLEER in the germline V gene. The CDR3 contains 16 residues. Trimming left V 1 base short and J 5 bases short, with 17 bases between. This CDR3 reads CASSQGRGSSFYGYTF. The CDR3 coding sequence is TGCGCCAGCAGCCAAGGCCGGGGCAGCTCCTTTTATGGCTACACCTTC.

This rearrangement joins TRBV11-2 to TRBJ1-1; D is unresolved. Germline CDR1 is SGHAT and CDR2 is FQNNGV. The CDR3 runs 13 residues. The germline V and J ends were trimmed by 5 bases and 6 bases, with 13 bases remaining between them. In nucleotides, the CDR3 is TGTGCCAGCAGCAAGACGGTTCGACCTGAAGCTTTCTTT. Its protein product is CASSKTVRPEAFF.

CDR3 coding DNA: TGCGCCAGCAGCCAAGGGCCTCTCACGGATTCACCCCTCCACTTT. Its protein is CASSQGPLTDSPLHF. This chain connects TRBV4-1 to TRBJ1-6; no clear D gene. The CDR3 loop spans 15 amino acids. CDR1 MGHRA and CDR2 YSYEKL come from the germline V gene. The V gene lost 1 base and the J gene lost 8 bases, with 12 bases spanning the gap.

This chain joins TRBV11-2 and TRBJ2-7, with a possible D match to TRBD2 (5 bases). Per the germline V gene, CDR1 is SGHAT and CDR2 is FQNNGV. This CDR3 has 15 residues. Trimming took 5 bases from V and 7 from J, leaving 21 bases between them. CDR3 bases: TGTGCCAGCAGCCCAACCCCGGACCCCGGGGAGGAGCAGTACTTC. This sequence encodes CASSPTPDPGEEQYF.

A note on this clone: A much more abundant neighbour one base away suggests this may be a read error. The CDR3 region has the DNA TGCAGTGCTAGACCCGACTACGAGCAGTACTTC. It specifies CSARPDYEQYF. The chain combines TRBV20-1 with TRBJ2-7; D gene unclear. The CDR3 is 11 residues long. Trimming stripped 2 bases from V and 3 bases from J, with 5 bases between. Germline lookup yields CDR1 DFQATT and CDR2 SNEGSKA (reference sequence).

The chain links TRBV4-3 to TRBJ2-7; 8 nucleotides match TRBD2. With 0 bases clipped from V and 3 bases from J, the junction kept 4 bases outside the gene matches. This CDR3 has 15 residues. From germline, CDR1 is LGHNA and CDR2 YSLEER. In DNA form, the CDR3 reads TGCGCCAGCAGCCAAGATCTAGCGGGCCTCTACGAGCAGTACTTC. Translation: CASSQDLAGLYEQYF.

The genes are TRBV6-5 and TRBJ1-2; D is perhaps TRBD1 (6 bases). V gave up 6 bases and J gave up 4 bases, with 9 bases separating them. The CDR3 has 12 residues. Germline CDR1 and CDR2: MNHEY and SVGAGI. The CDR3 nucleotides are TGTGCCAGCAGCCGGGACACCTATGGCTACACCTTC. This encodes CASSRDTYGYTF.

About this clone: The sample has other DNA sequences that encode this CDR3 too. The gene calls are TRBV6-6 and TRBJ2-5; 12 bases map to TRBD2. Germline-derived CDR1 and CDR2 are MNHNY and SVGAGI (reference sequence). J gave up 4 bases and V 0 bases, and 0 bases lay outside the gene matches. CDR3 length equals 15 residues. CDR3 sequence: CASSYSGLAGETQYF. The CDR3 coding sequence is TGTGCCAGCAGTTACTCGGGACTAGCGGGAGAGACCCAGTACTTC.

The rearrangement links TRBV19 to TRBJ1-3; D uncertain. This CDR3 comprises 14 residues. Trimming shortened V by 7 bases and J by 2 bases, and 12 bases separated the two germline ends. The germline V gene has CDR1 LNHDA and CDR2 SQIVND (reference sequence). For the CDR3, the DNA is TGTGCCAGTACCATAGGCCTGACTGGAAACACCATATATTTT. Amino acid sequence: CASTIGLTGNTIYF.

This rearrangement joins TRBV29-1 to TRBJ2-6; D uncertain. The CDR3 runs 16 residues. Between the trimmed V and J ends, which lost 0 bases and 3 bases, there was a span of 12 bases. Looked up from germline, CDR1 is SQVTM and CDR2 is ANQGSEA. For the CDR3, the DNA is TGCAGCGTTGAAGATCTGTTGGGAAATGGGGCCAACGTCCTGACTTTC. Translated, it gives CSVEDLLGNGANVLTF.

The chain employs TRBV18 and TRBJ2-7; 8 nucleotides line up with TRBD2. V shed 3 bases and J 5 bases; nucleotides not matched to a gene: 9. Per germline, CDR1 KGHSH and CDR2 LQKENI. The CDR3 spans 15 residues. The CDR3 sequence is CASSPAPRGANEQYF. Here the CDR3 DNA reads TGTGCCAGCTCACCGGCCCCGCGGGGGGCGAACGAGCAGTACTTC.

This clone was seen a handful of times. The chain has TRBV5-6 and TRBJ2-2, with D perhaps TRBD2 (6 bases). Trimming removed 2 bases at V and 4 bases at J, with 12 bases between. The CDR3 totals 15 residues. Germline V lookup: CDR1 SGHDT, CDR2 YYEEEE. CDR3 in amino acids: CASSFFGTGTGELFF. The CDR3, as DNA: TGTGCCAGCAGCTTCTTCGGGACTGGCACCGGGGAGCTGTTTTTT.